One sample yielded the 32 T cell receptor beta chains listed below, sequenced in a study of blood T cell repertoires in COVID-19. Sequencing used immunoSEQ multiplex PCR; TCRdb keeps in-frame clones, though not all of them. The sample carries approximately 240,000 clones, around 82% recorded once. Sample: peripheral blood. The receptors come from a woman aged 30 to 39 who had recovered from COVID-19.

The chain links TRBV5-1 to TRBJ2-1; the match to TRBD2 covers 10 bases. Germline CDR1 and CDR2: SGHRS and YFSETQ. There are 15 residues in the CDR3. V was pared by 3 bases and J by 3 bases, with 3 bases of the junction left unmatched. The CDR3 nucleotides read TGCGCCAGCAGCTCCGGGACTAGCGTCTACAATGAGCAGTTCTTC. Protein sequence: CASSSGTSVYNEQFF.

V usage is TRBV7-2 and J usage is TRBJ2-5; D ambiguous. Germline CDR1 is SGHTA and CDR2 is FQGNSA. Trimming removed 5 bases from V and 2 bases from J, with 9 bases in between. The CDR3 has 13 amino acids. CDR3 amino acids: CASSVSIQETQYF. In nucleotides, the CDR3 is TGTGCCAGCAGCGTCAGTATACAAGAGACCCAGTACTTC.

The V call is TRBV28, the J call TRBJ1-3; 7 positions match TRBD1. The V gene end was trimmed by 7 bases and the J gene end by 0 bases; junction bases not matched to a gene: 3. Germline V gives CDR1 MDHEN, CDR2 SYDVKM. The CDR3 spans 14 residues. DNA for the CDR3: TGTGCCAGCACCTGGGACAGCTCTGGAAACACCATATATTTT. Residues: CASTWDSSGNTIYF.

The chain uses TRBV18 and TRBJ1-2; 8 bases fit TRBD1. The CDR3 length is 18 residues. Germline loops: CDR1 KGHSH, CDR2 LQKENI. With V trimmed by 2 bases and J by 1 base, 12 bases remained unmatched. CDR3 in amino acids: CASSPGTGGSLINYGYTF. In nucleotides, the CDR3 is TGTGCCAGCTCACCAGGGACAGGAGGATCCTTGATTAACTATGGCTACACCTTC.

The chain couples TRBV6-5 to TRBJ2-5, with D tentatively TRBD1 (7 bases). The CDR3 is 14 residues long. The V and J ends lost 4 bases and 2 bases respectively, with 11 bases between them. Germline-derived CDR1 and CDR2 are MNHEY and SVGAGI. The chain's CDR3 is CASSSGGKQETQYF. The CDR3, as DNA: TGTGCCAGCAGTTCAGGGGGGAAGCAAGAGACCCAGTACTTC.

The V and J genes are TRBV10-2 and TRBJ2-5, with D maybe TRBD2 (5 bases). This CDR3 region has 14 residues. The germline CDR1 and CDR2 sequences are WSHSY and SAAADI. V was pared by 4 bases and J by 5 bases, with 14 bases between. The CDR3 here is CASSAGSSLETQYF. The CDR3 bases are TGCGCCAGCAGTGCTGGGTCTAGCCTCGAGACCCAGTACTTC.

The chain joins TRBV5-4 to TRBJ2-5; 10 bases are a match to TRBD1. The ends lost 4 bases at V and 5 bases at J; junction bases unmatched: 8. CDR3 size: 15 residues. CDR1 SGHNT and CDR2 YYREEE come from the germline V gene (reference sequence). CDR3: CASSPRQGAKETQYF. CDR3 sequence (DNA): TGTGCCAGCAGCCCTAGACAGGGGGCGAAGGAGACCCAGTACTTC.

The gene calls are TRBV29-1 and TRBJ2-1; weak D call: TRBD1 (6 bases). V gave up 0 bases and J gave up 0 bases, with 9 bases separating them. Germline CDR1 SQVTM, CDR2 ANQGSEA. The CDR3 runs to 15 residues. The DNA for the CDR3 is TGCAGCGTTGAAGAGGGGACACGCTCCTACAATGAGCAGTTCTTC. It specifies CSVEEGTRSYNEQFF.

DNA for the CDR3: TGTGCCAGCAGGTCGGGATTCACTTTAGAGACCCAGTACTTC. Amino acid sequence: CASRSGFTLETQYF. This chain uses TRBV6-5 with TRBJ2-5, with D possibly matching TRBD2 (5 bases). Trimming pared 6 bases from V and 4 bases from J, leaving 15 bases between. This CDR3 is 14 amino acids long. Per germline, CDR1 MNHEY and CDR2 SVGAGI.

CDR3 nucleotide sequence: TGCAGCGTCGGAGGACTGAACTATGGCTACACCTTC. It specifies CSVGGLNYGYTF. The rearrangement links TRBV29-1 to TRBJ1-2; D unclear. Per the germline V gene, CDR1 is SQVTM and CDR2 is ANQGSEA. V lost 6 bases and J lost 2, with 10 bases in between. This CDR3 has 12 amino acids.

The J gene is TRBJ2-7, the V gene TRBV11-2; 8 bases map to TRBD2. The junction had 13 bases not matched to a gene; V was cut back by 5 bases and J by 4 bases. Per germline, CDR1 SGHAT and CDR2 FQNNGV. This CDR3 spans 16 amino acids. The CDR3 region is CASSTPVGLGPYEQYF. The CDR3 bases are TGTGCCAGCAGCACTCCAGTGGGACTAGGCCCGTACGAGCAGTACTTC. Complete variable domain (other parts from reference TRBV11-2 and TRBJ2-7): EAGVAQSPRYKIIEKRQSVAFWCNPISGHATLYWYQQILGQGPKLLIQFQNNGVVDDSQLPKDRFSAERLKGVDSTLKIQPAKLEDSAVYLCASSTPVGLGPYEQYFGPGTRLTVT.

V is TRBV7-9 and J is TRBJ2-2; D might be TRBD1 (5 bases). Trimming took 5 bases from V and 3 from J, leaving 19 bases between them. In germline, CDR1 is SEHNR, CDR2 FQNEAQ (reference sequence). This CDR3 is 17 amino acids long. The CDR3 is CASSPLPPGFHTGELFF. Written as DNA, the CDR3 is TGTGCCAGCAGCCCCCTTCCCCCAGGGTTTCACACCGGGGAGCTGTTTTTT.

The chain uses TRBV15 and TRBJ1-4; D is unclear. Trimming removed 4 bases at V and 4 bases at J, with 4 bases between. The CDR3 is 12 residues long. Germline-derived CDR1 and CDR2 are LNHNV and YYDKDF (reference sequence). CDR3 DNA: TGTGCCACCAGCACCCATAATGAAAAACTGTTTTTT. This gives the protein CATSTHNEKLFF.

The chain joins TRBV11-3 to TRBJ2-2, with 8 bases matching TRBD1. Trimming took 5 bases from V and 7 from J; bases not matched to a gene: 6. Looked up from germline, CDR1 is SGHNT and CDR2 is YENEEA. CDR3 length: 14 amino acids. CDR3 DNA sequence: TGTGCCAGCAGCCCAGGGGGCGCCGGCGGGGAGCTGTTTTTT. Translating gives CASSPGGAGGELFF.

This clone was seen only a few times. The CDR3 here is CASRETGDRETQYF. The CDR3 bases are TGTGCCAGCAGGGAGACAGGGGATCGAGAGACCCAGTACTTC. The V gene is TRBV5-6, the J gene TRBJ2-5, with 8 bases aligning to TRBD1. The CDR3 is 14 amino acids. With V trimmed by 5 bases and J by 4 bases, 7 bases remained unmatched. Germline V lookup: CDR1 SGHDT, CDR2 YYEEEE.

This chain joins TRBV4-1 and TRBJ2-7; a weak D match, TRBD1 (6 bases). The CDR3 runs 16 residues. The ends were cut back, 0 bases at V and 3 bases at J, with 15 bases in the middle. Per the germline V gene, CDR1 is MGHRA and CDR2 is YSYEKL. The DNA of the CDR3 is TGCGCCAGCAGCCAAGATCCCGGCAGGGGTGGCTACGAGCAGTACTTC. Protein sequence: CASSQDPGRGGYEQYF.

This clone occurred once. V and J are TRBV25-1 and TRBJ2-1, with D uncertain. CDR3 length: 15 residues. Looked up from germline, CDR1 is MGHDK and CDR2 is SYGVNS. With 2 bases removed from V and 4 bases from J, the gap between germline ends came to 12 bases. The CDR3 DNA sequence: TGTGCCAGCAGTGAAAGGCCCACACAGTACAATGAGCAGTTCTTC. As protein: CASSERPTQYNEQFF.

The chain joins TRBV27 to TRBJ1-1, with D possibly matching TRBD1 (5 bases). The germline V gene has CDR1 MNHEY and CDR2 SMNVEV (reference sequence). Trimming pared 6 bases from V and 7 bases from J, leaving 15 bases between. The CDR3 is 13 residues long. The CDR3 here is CASSLRSQGEAFF. CDR3 bases: TGTGCCAGCAGCCTTAGGTCCCAGGGTGAAGCTTTCTTT.

The rearrangement links TRBV27 to TRBJ2-1; 12 bases match TRBD2. The junction had 10 bases not matched to a gene; V was cut back by 6 bases and J by 4 bases. The CDR3 sequence is 17 residues long. From germline, CDR1 is MNHEY and CDR2 SMNVEV (reference sequence). The CDR3: CASRKGGLAGVYNEQFF. CDR3 sequence (DNA): TGTGCCAGCAGAAAGGGGGGACTAGCGGGCGTTTACAATGAGCAGTTCTTC.

The J gene is TRBJ1-1, the V gene TRBV6-5; TRBD1 might be the D (5 bases). This CDR3 has 12 residues. Trimming took 0 bases from V and 7 from J, leaving 6 bases between them. The germline gives CDR1 MNHEY, CDR2 SVGAGI. The CDR3 protein is CASSYSGGEAFF. The CDR3 DNA is TGTGCCAGCAGTTACTCGGGGGGTGAAGCTTTCTTT.

The rearrangement links TRBV19 to TRBJ2-1; 7 bases are shared with TRBD2. J gave up 0 bases and V 5 bases, and 10 bases lay outside the gene matches. CDR1 is LNHDA, CDR2 SQIVND, per germline (reference sequence). The CDR3 contains 17 residues. CDR3 DNA sequence: TGTGCCAGTAGTTCTTCTTTCAAGCGGGGCTCCTACAATGAGCAGTTCTTC. Protein product: CASSSSFKRGSYNEQFF.

The chain links TRBV10-3 to TRBJ2-1; a possible D gene is TRBD1 (6 bases). The ends were cut back, 10 bases at V and 0 bases at J, with 10 bases in the middle. The V gene's germline CDR1 is ENHRY and CDR2 SYGVKD. CDR3 length equals 13 residues. CDR3 nucleotides: TGTGCCACGAAGACAGGCTCCTACAATGAGCAGTTCTTC. Its translation is CATKTGSYNEQFF.

This chain links TRBV7-9 with TRBJ2-7; D unclear. The CDR3 is made up of 14 amino acids. Trimming left V 2 bases short and J 0 bases short, with 8 bases between. Germline CDR1 is SEHNR and CDR2 is FQNEAQ (reference sequence). The CDR3 reads CASSLQVDSYEQYF. The CDR3 DNA reads as TGTGCCAGCAGCTTACAGGTGGACTCCTACGAGCAGTACTTC.

V is TRBV6-4 and J is TRBJ2-7, with TRBD2 identical over 11 bases. V lost 5 bases and J lost 6; bases outside the gene matches: 6. CDR1 MRHNA and CDR2 SNTAGT come from the germline V gene. This CDR3 spans 14 amino acids. The CDR3 DNA reads TGTGCCAGCAGTTGGACTAGCGGGTCCCTCGAGCAGTACTTC. Its translation is CASSWTSGSLEQYF.

The chain links TRBV28 to TRBJ2-1; the D gene is possibly TRBD2 (6 bases). Germline CDR1 and CDR2: MDHEN and SYDVKM. The CDR3 contains 17 residues. V was shortened by 8 bases and J by 5 bases, with 25 bases between the two germline ends. The CDR3 nucleotides are TGTGCCAGCCCCCCAAGGGCTAGCGAGCTCAGTAACAATGAGCAGTTCTTC. Protein product: CASPPRASELSNNEQFF.

The chain is built from TRBV28 and TRBJ2-2; 7 bases agree with TRBD2. V trimming: 8 bases; J trimming: 0 bases; junction bases outside the gene matches: 6. The CDR3 runs to 15 residues. Germline-derived CDR1 and CDR2 are MDHEN and SYDVKM. The CDR3 nucleotides read TGTGCCAGCTCCATGGGAGGGCCGAACACCGGGGAGCTGTTTTTT. Translating it yields CASSMGGPNTGELFF.

The J gene is TRBJ2-2, the V gene TRBV18, with D maybe TRBD2 (5 bases). The germline V and J ends were trimmed by 8 bases and 2 bases, with 9 bases remaining between them. This CDR3 region has 13 residues. The V gene's germline CDR1 is KGHSH and CDR2 LQKENI. The CDR3 sequence is CASPEGNTGELFF. CDR3 bases: TGTGCCAGCCCAGAGGGTAACACCGGGGAGCTGTTTTTT. Drawing the rest from reference TRBV18 and TRBJ2-2, the complete variable domain is NAGVMQNPRHLVRRRGQEARLRCSPMKGHSHVYWYRQLPEEGLKFMVYLQKENIIDESGMPKERFSAEFPKEGPSILRIQQVVRGDSAAYFCASPEGNTGELFFGEGSRLTVL.

The chain combines TRBV28 with TRBJ1-2; 8 bases are a match to TRBD1. The V gene end was trimmed by 2 bases and the J gene end by 1 base; junction bases not matched to a gene: 3. The CDR3 loop spans 15 amino acids. Germline CDR1 and CDR2: MDHEN and SYDVKM. The DNA of the CDR3 is TGTGCCAGCAGTTTAAACAGGGGGGTTAACTATGGCTACACCTTC. Protein sequence: CASSLNRGVNYGYTF.

The V call is TRBV6-5, the J call TRBJ1-5; 10 bases are shared with TRBD1. The CDR3 is made up of 13 amino acids. V lost 6 bases, J lost 9 bases, and 5 bases stayed unmatched. Germline loops: CDR1 MNHEY, CDR2 SVGAGI. This chain's CDR3 is CASSRDRGTPQHF. CDR3 bases: TGTGCCAGCAGCCGGGACAGGGGTACGCCCCAGCATTTT.

J is TRBJ1-4 and V is TRBV5-1; TRBD1 is a possible D gene (6 bases). V was shortened by 0 bases and J by 7 bases, with 13 bases between the two germline ends. The CDR3 extends over 15 amino acids. CDR1 is SGHRS, CDR2 YFSETQ, per germline. This CDR3 reads CASSLAQGWSEKLFF. CDR3 in DNA: TGCGCCAGCAGCTTGGCCCAGGGGTGGAGTGAAAAACTGTTTTTT.

The rearrangement links TRBV7-3 to TRBJ2-3; a possible D gene is TRBD2 (6 bases). V lost 3 bases and J 4 bases, leaving 20 bases between the germline ends. CDR3 length equals 17 residues. Germline-derived CDR1 and CDR2 are SGHTA and FQGTGA. The CDR3 loop reads CASSLGTLNSLADTQYF. The CDR3 DNA sequence: TGTGCCAGCAGCTTGGGGACTCTAAATTCGTTGGCAGATACGCAGTATTTT.

This clone showed up just once. The chain combines TRBV4-2 with TRBJ1-6; a weak D match, TRBD1 (5 bases). Looked up from germline, CDR1 is LGHNA and CDR2 is YNFKEQ. This CDR3 has 16 residues. The V and J ends lost 0 bases and 9 bases respectively, with 15 bases between them. The CDR3 loop reads CASSQEGRRRGSPLHF. The CDR3 region has the DNA TGTGCCAGCAGCCAAGAGGGGCGCAGAAGGGGTTCACCCCTCCACTTT.